The 21 T cell receptor beta chains given below trace back to one sample, sequenced in a study of early T cells in non-severe SARS-CoV-2 infection. MiXCR was run by TCRdb on the 5' RACE reads, yielding one entry per CDR3 protein. The sample records about 29,000 distinct CDR3 sequences, about 4.5% being singletons. Sequenced: whole blood. These receptors were obtained from an adult who was a healthcare worker with PCR-confirmed SARS-CoV-2 infection or an uninfected control (not recorded which).

This clonotype was recorded many times. The V gene is TRBV20-1, the J gene TRBJ1-4; TRBD1 might be the D (5 bases). The CDR3 is 16 residues long. The germline CDR1 and CDR2 sequences are DFQATT and SNEGSKA (reference sequence). The V end was cut by 6 bases, the J end by 0 bases, with 17 bases between. The DNA of the CDR3 is TGCAGTGCCACAGGATTGGGAAACCCAACTAATGAAAAACTGTTTTTT. It encodes CSATGLGNPTNEKLFF.

CDR3 residues: CASSYAGRDRGELFF. CDR3 bases: TGTGCCAGCAGTTACGCAGGCAGGGACCGCGGGGAGCTGTTTTTT. The V gene is TRBV6-6, the J gene TRBJ2-2, with D possibly being TRBD1 or TRBD2 (5 bases each). The CDR3 covers 15 residues. The germline V gene has CDR1 MNHNY and CDR2 SVGAGI (reference sequence). V lost 2 bases and J 7 bases, leaving 14 bases between the germline ends.

This clonotype was observed many times. The chain combines TRBV19 with TRBJ1-2; D call uncertain. CDR1 and CDR2 (germline): LNHDA, SQIVND (reference sequence). The CDR3 contains 11 residues. Trimming took 9 bases from V and 1 from J, leaving 6 bases between them. CDR3 region: CASYLNYGYTF. In DNA form, the CDR3 reads TGTGCCAGCTACCTTAACTATGGCTACACCTTC.

This clonotype appeared a few times. At one end, the junction sequence differs from germline, possibly due to a read error. The V gene is TRBV7-2, the J gene TRBJ2-7, with 8 bases lining up with TRBD2. Per germline, CDR1 SGHTA and CDR2 FQGNSA. The CDR3 sequence is 15 residues long. The CDR3 here is CVSSLVASGSYEQYF. The CDR3 DNA reads as TGTGTCAGCAGCTTAGTGGCTAGCGGGTCCTACGAGCAGTACTTC.

This clonotype occurred many times. The chain employs TRBV20-1 and TRBJ2-7, with 8 bases that match TRBD1. The CDR3 is 16 residues long. V shed 0 bases and J 3 bases; nucleotides not matched to a gene: 10. From germline, CDR1 is DFQATT and CDR2 SNEGSKA (reference sequence). DNA for the CDR3: TGCAGTGCTAGAGATGTAGCGACAGGGGATTTCTACGAGCAGTACTTC. Protein product: CSARDVATGDFYEQYF.

The table lists this clonotype with a few counts. The rearrangement links TRBV2 to TRBJ1-1; 9 nucleotides match TRBD1. The CDR3 runs to 13 residues. Germline CDR1 SNHLY, CDR2 FYNNEI. J was trimmed by 5 bases and V by 9 bases; bases with no gene match: 7. CDR3 in amino acids: CASWGQGRTEAFF. The CDR3 DNA reads as TGTGCCAGTTGGGGACAGGGAAGGACTGAAGCTTTCTTT.

This clonotype has ten or more counts. V gene TRBV6-5 combines with J gene TRBJ2-7, with a possible D match to TRBD2 (6 bases). Germline CDR1 and CDR2: MNHEY and SVGAGI. This CDR3 has 12 residues. V was cut by 2 bases and J by 9 bases, with 11 bases left in between. The CDR3 here is CASSYARGMQYF. The CDR3 nucleotides are TGTGCCAGCAGTTACGCCCGGGGGATGCAGTACTTC.

This clonotype was picked up a small number of times. J is TRBJ2-5 and V is TRBV28; no clear D. Per germline, CDR1 MDHEN and CDR2 SYDVKM. The CDR3 extends over 11 amino acids. V gave up 4 bases and J gave up 5 bases, with 5 bases separating them. The CDR3 DNA sequence: TGTGCCAGCAGTTCCCCGGAGACCCAGTACTTC. It codes for CASSSPETQYF.

This clonotype was recorded at least ten times. This chain's CDR3 is CASSVDGNFGTQYF. The CDR3, as DNA: TGTGCCAGCAGCGTAGATGGGAACTTCGGGACCCAGTACTTC. This chain uses TRBV9 with TRBJ2-5, with D unresolved. V shed 0 bases and J shed 7 bases, with 13 bases lying between them. The CDR3 contains 14 residues. Germline lookup yields CDR1 SGDLS and CDR2 YYNGEE.

This clonotype occurred many times. The CDR3 sequence: CASSLARWSYGYTF. The CDR3 coding sequence is TGTGCCAGCAGCTTAGCGCGTTGGAGCTATGGCTACACCTTC. The rearrangement uses TRBV7-2 and TRBJ1-2, with D hard to call. Per germline, CDR1 SGHTA and CDR2 FQGNSA. V lost 0 bases and J lost 4, with 9 bases in between. The CDR3 length is 14 residues.

This clonotype was observed a few times. This chain links TRBV4-2 with TRBJ2-7; TRBD1 is a possible D gene (5 bases). This CDR3 spans 16 amino acids. V lost 4 bases to trimming and J lost 2 bases, with 18 bases between them. Germline CDR1 LGHNA, CDR2 YNFKEQ. CDR3 amino acids: CASSPGSTATPYEQYF. CDR3 DNA: TGTGCCAGCAGCCCCGGGTCGACAGCTACCCCCTACGAGCAGTACTTC.

In its sample, this clonotype was seen many times. This chain joins TRBV30 and TRBJ1-5; TRBD1 is a possible D gene (5 bases). The CDR3 sequence is 13 residues long. Trimming shortened V by 0 bases and J by 5 bases, and 8 bases separated the two germline ends. Germline V gene data show CDR1 as GTSNPN and CDR2 as SVGIG (reference sequence). The CDR3 DNA sequence: TGTGCCTGGAGTGTATCGGGGGATCAGCCCCAGCATTTT. Protein: CAWSVSGDQPQHF.

Many counts were recorded for this clonotype. The chain joins TRBV28 to TRBJ2-3; tentatively, D is TRBD2 (6 bases). CDR1 is MDHEN and CDR2 is SYDVKM in the germline V gene. Trimming took 2 bases from V and 1 from J, leaving 13 bases between them. The CDR3 is 16 residues long. DNA of the CDR3: TGTGCCAGCAGTTTACGCCCCGCTAGCGGCACAGATACGCAGTATTTT. This sequence encodes CASSLRPASGTDTQYF.

This clonotype has only a few counts. The rearrangement links TRBV20-1 to TRBJ1-1; a weak D match, TRBD1 (5 bases). Germline values: CDR1 DFQATT, CDR2 SNEGSKA (reference sequence). The V end was cut by 1 base, the J end by 2 bases, with 8 bases between. CDR3 length: 13 amino acids. As DNA, the CDR3 is TGCAGTGCTAGAGCGGACACAAACACTGAAGCTTTCTTT. Its translation is CSARADTNTEAFF.

This clonotype was counted between two and nine times. The chain recombines TRBV4-1 with TRBJ2-7; a weak D match, TRBD2 (6 bases). Trimming pared 0 bases from V and 3 bases from J, leaving 9 bases between. Germline CDR1 MGHRA, CDR2 YSYEKL. The CDR3 length is 14 residues. The CDR3 is CASSQDAGRYEQYF. For the CDR3, the DNA is TGCGCCAGCAGCCAAGATGCGGGGCGCTACGAGCAGTACTTC.

This clonotype was observed many times. This chain links TRBV7-8 with TRBJ2-7; the D gene is possibly TRBD1 (6 bases). Per germline, CDR1 SGHVS and CDR2 FQNEAQ. This CDR3 comprises 14 residues. V lost 1 base and J 4 bases, leaving 11 bases between the germline ends. As DNA, the CDR3 is TGTGCCAGCAGCTTAGTAGGGACAATTTACGAGCAGTACTTC. As protein: CASSLVGTIYEQYF.

This clonotype has at least ten counts. The J gene is TRBJ2-7, the V gene TRBV20-1; TRBD1 matches at 7 bases. Trimming removed 5 bases from V and 6 bases from J; junction bases left unmatched: 4. CDR3 length: 11 amino acids. Looked up from germline, CDR1 is DFQATT and CDR2 is SNEGSKA (reference sequence). The CDR3: CSAPRTGEQYF. The CDR3 nucleotides are TGCAGTGCTCCTCGGACAGGCGAGCAGTACTTC.

The genes are TRBV7-9 and TRBJ1-5; possible D gene TRBD1, 6 bases. Trimming took off 5 bases at V and 8 bases at J, with 10 bases between the two ends. CDR1 is SEHNR, CDR2 FQNEAQ, per germline (reference sequence). The CDR3 length is 12 residues. CDR3 loop: CASSPGVEPQHF. CDR3 sequence (DNA): TGTGCCAGCAGCCCAGGGGTAGAGCCCCAGCATTTT.

V gene TRBV27 combines with J gene TRBJ2-1; 14 positions agree with TRBD2. There are 15 residues in the CDR3. Germline V gene lookup returns CDR1 MNHEY and CDR2 SMNVEV (reference sequence). With 5 bases clipped from V and 10 bases from J, the junction kept 7 bases outside the gene matches. The CDR3 DNA sequence: TGTGCCAGCAGTCCGGGACTAGCGGGAGCGGGGGAGCAGTTCTTC. It codes for CASSPGLAGAGEQFF.

This rearrangement joins TRBV4-2 to TRBJ1-5; D unresolved. V lost 1 base and J 4 bases, leaving 8 bases between the germline ends. This CDR3 has 14 residues. Germline V gene lookup returns CDR1 LGHNA and CDR2 YNFKEQ. Here the CDR3 reads CASSQVEVNQPQHF. Written as DNA, the CDR3 is TGTGCCAGCAGCCAAGTTGAGGTTAATCAGCCCCAGCATTTT.

This clonotype was picked up many times. This sequence joins TRBV29-1 and TRBJ2-5; 8 positions match TRBD1. CDR3 length equals 14 residues. Germline V gives CDR1 SQVTM, CDR2 ANQGSEA. V lost 8 bases to trimming and J lost 1 base; unmatched junction nucleotides: 9. This CDR3 reads CSTRQGSLQETQYF. The CDR3 DNA follows: TGCAGCACCCGACAGGGGTCCCTCCAAGAGACCCAGTACTTC. Looking up the rest from reference TRBV29-1 and TRBJ2-5 gives the full variable domain: SAVISQKPSRDICQRGTSLTIQCQVDSQVTMMFWYRQQPGQSLTLIATANQGSEATYESGFVIDKFPISRPNLTFSTLTVSNMSPEDSSIYLCSTRQGSLQETQYFGPGTRLLVL.